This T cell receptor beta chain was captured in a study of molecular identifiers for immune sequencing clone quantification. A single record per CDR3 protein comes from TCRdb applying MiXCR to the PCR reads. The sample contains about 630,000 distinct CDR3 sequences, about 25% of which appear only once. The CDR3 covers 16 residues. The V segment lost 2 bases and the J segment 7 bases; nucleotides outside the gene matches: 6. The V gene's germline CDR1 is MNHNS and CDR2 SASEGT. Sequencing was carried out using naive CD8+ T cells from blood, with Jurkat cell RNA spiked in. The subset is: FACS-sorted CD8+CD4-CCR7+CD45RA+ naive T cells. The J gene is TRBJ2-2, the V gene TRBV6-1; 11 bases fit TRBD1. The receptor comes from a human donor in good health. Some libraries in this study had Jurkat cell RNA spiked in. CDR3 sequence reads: CASSERGQGANGELFF. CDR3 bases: TGTGCCAGCAGTGAACGCGGACAGGGGGCTAACGGGGAGCTGTTTTTT.